This T cell receptor (beta chain) was retrieved from a study of T cells after yellow fever vaccination. Overall study: The fractions with low cell numbers were processed using SMART-Seq v4 Ultra Low Input.

Each CDR3 protein gets one entry after TCRdb re-called the 5' RACE reads with MiXCR. The data hold about 320,000 distinct CDR3 sequences, with roughly an eighth observed a single time. Between the trimmed V and J ends, which lost 4 bases and 8 bases, there was a span of 11 bases. Germline lookup yields CDR1 SNHLY and CDR2 FYNNEI. The CDR3 runs to 12 residues. Points from the study as a whole: Post-booster reappearance was seen for most primary-vaccination clones (about 96% CD4, around 89% CD8). The presence of abundant clonotypes contaminating from the bulk population was possible in FACS-sorted repertoires.

Comments on this clonotype: Its antigen remains unknown.

V and J are TRBV2 and TRBJ1-2; D unclear. The clonotype originates from a man between 18 and 35 years old who received the YFV17D yellow fever vaccine. Specimen: CD4+ T cells sorted from PBMCs, collected 15 days after the yellow fever booster vaccination. For the CDR3, the DNA is TGTGCCAGCAGTGTAACAACTGGGGGCTACACCTTC. Translated, it gives CASSVTTGGYTF.